This TCR beta chain was recorded in a study of T cells in Graves' hyperthyroidism and ophthalmopathy. With a duration under 2 months, the hyperthyroidism was newly diagnosed in patients aged 18 to 65. Investigators excluded patients with uncontrolled infection, other autoimmune disease, pregnancy or lactation. The PBMCs were taken from about 10 ml of fresh peripheral blood. Whole-study findings and limits: Blood also carried most thyroid clonotypes expanded above 0.001.

CDR1 LNHDA and CDR2 SQIVND come from the germline V gene (reference sequence). The CDR3 contains 17 residues. The V gene end was trimmed by 9 bases and the J gene end by 2 bases; junction bases not matched to a gene: 16. This clonotype occurred once. What it recognizes is unknown. There were TCR beta CDR3 regions amplified from RNA transcripts. The primer set for the first-round RT-PCR of the TCR CDR3 was HTBI. TCRdb itself ran the multiplex PCR reads through MiXCR, one entry per CDR3 protein. The sample holds roughly 630,000 distinct CDR3 sequences; less than 20% are singletons and the top ten take roughly 6.6%.

The J gene is TRBJ2-7, the V gene TRBV19, with 10 bases lining up with TRBD2. The sample comprised blood. The origin of this receptor is a woman in her twenties or thirties with Graves' hyperthyroidism. The CDR3 region is CASPNWDTGLAPYEQYF. In DNA form, the CDR3 reads TGTGCCAGCCCTAACTGGGATACGGGACTAGCGCCCTACGAGCAGTACTTC.